This T cell receptor (beta chain) was captured in a study of shared clonotypes between healthy human individuals. Concerning this clone itself: The antigen is undetermined.

The CDR3 length is 16 residues. Germline V gene sequence: CDR1 SGHNT, CDR2 YYREEE (reference sequence). The J segment lost 2 bases and the V segment lost 4 bases, leaving 5 bases of the junction unmatched. Each sorted subset replicate got 200 ng genomic DNA, tens of thousands of genomes. The table came from immunoSEQ multiplex PCR; TCRdb's copy has only in-frame clones and leaves some out. The table includes about 1.4 million clones, more than 95% detected once. Study conclusions and caveats: Incomplete sequencing of sorted subsets was indicated by rarefaction despite large depth. A small donor pool kept down the genetic and exposure-history diversity that was represented.

This receptor was taken from a man in his thirties or forties in good health. Specimen: naive CD4+ T cells sorted from blood. Subset here: CD45RA+ positively selected. The rearrangement uses TRBV5-4 and TRBJ2-7; TRBD2 matches at 14 bases. The CDR3 DNA is TGTGCCAGCAGCGTAATGACTAGCGGGAGGGCCTACGAGCAGTACTTC. Translation: CASSVMTSGRAYEQYF.